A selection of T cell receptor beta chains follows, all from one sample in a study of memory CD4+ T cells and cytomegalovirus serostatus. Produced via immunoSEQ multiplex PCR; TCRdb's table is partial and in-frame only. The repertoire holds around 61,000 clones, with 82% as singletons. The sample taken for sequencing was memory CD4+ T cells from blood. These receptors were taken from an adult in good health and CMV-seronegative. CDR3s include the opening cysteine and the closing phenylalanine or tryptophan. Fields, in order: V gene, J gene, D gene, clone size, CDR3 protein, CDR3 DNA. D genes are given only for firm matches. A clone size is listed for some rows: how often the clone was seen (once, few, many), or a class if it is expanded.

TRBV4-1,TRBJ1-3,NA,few,CASSQGYRASGNTIYF,TGCGCCAGCAGCCAAGGGTACAGAGCCTCTGGAAACACCATATATTTT
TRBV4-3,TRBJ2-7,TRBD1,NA,CASSQDWTGDPYEQYF,TGCGCCAGCAGCCAAGACTGGACAGGGGACCCCTACGAGCAGTACTTC
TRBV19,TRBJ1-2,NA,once,CASSGTLYGYTF,TGTGCCAGTAGTGGAACCTTATATGGCTACACCTTC
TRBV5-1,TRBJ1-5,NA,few,CASSLAGAGQPQHF,TGCGCCAGCAGCTTGGCCGGAGCGGGGCAGCCCCAGCATTTT
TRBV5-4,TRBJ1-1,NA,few,CASSKIMDTEAFF,TGTGCCAGCAGCAAAATAATGGACACTGAAGCTTTCTTT
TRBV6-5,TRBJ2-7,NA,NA,CASKPDGAAYEQYF,TGTGCCAGCAAACCCGACGGTGCTGCCTACGAGCAGTACTTC
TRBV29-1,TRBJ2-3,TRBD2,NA,CSVTRGGLTDTQYF,TGCAGCGTTACGCGGGGGGGTTTGACAGATACGCAGTATTTT
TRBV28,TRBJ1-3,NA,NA,CASRNRESGNTIYF,TGTGCCAGCAGGAACAGGGAATCCGGAAACACCATATATTTT
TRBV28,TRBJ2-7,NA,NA,CASSLPDSSYEQYF,TGTGCCAGCAGTCTGCCGGACAGCTCCTACGAGCAGTACTTC
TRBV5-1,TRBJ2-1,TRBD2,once,CASSSAVVAGGIYNEQFF,TGCGCCAGCAGCTCGGCAGTTGTAGCGGGGGGCATCTACAATGAGCAGTTCTTC